The next 11 T cell receptor beta chains were all read from a single sample in a study of blood T cells in healthy people across ages (dated by TCRdb to between 2015 and 2017). Receptor libraries were prepared by 5' RACE. The sequencer listed for this sample is Illumina HiSeq 2500. The second PCR ran for about 6 to 11 cycles and used a J-beta primer mix along with a sample-barcoded 5' primer. Starting from the raw public reads, TCRdb applied fastp trimming at Q25, assembled clones with MiXCR and retained in-frame beta chains. Identical CDR3 proteins give one entry, which carries the most common genes and DNA. Recorded for this sample are 600,000 or so distinct CDR3 sequences; 40% to 55% of them occurred a single time. Together, the top ten hold approximately 23% of the sample. Sequenced material: blood. These receptors were taken from an older man in good health.

The rearrangement joins TRBV6-5 to TRBJ2-2; tentatively, D is TRBD1 (5 bases). Looked up from germline, CDR1 is MNHEY and CDR2 is SVGAGI. The CDR3 runs 16 residues. Trimming removed 8 bases at V and 8 bases at J, with 24 bases between. For the CDR3, the DNA is TGTGCCAGCTCCCTTGAACCCTGGGGCCCAGGGGGGGAGCTGTTTTTT. Its protein is CASSLEPWGPGGELFF.

The chain combines TRBV3-1 with TRBJ1-2; a weak D match, TRBD1 (6 bases). CDR1 LGHDT and CDR2 YNNKEL come from the germline V gene (reference sequence). CDR3 length: 16 amino acids. Trimming left V 2 bases short and J 7 bases short, with 20 bases between. In nucleotides, the CDR3 is TGTGCCAGCAGCCAAAATAGTAACAGGGTAATAAGTGGCTACACCTTC. This translates into CASSQNSNRVISGYTF.

This chain connects TRBV7-9 to TRBJ2-5; D unresolved. There are 17 residues in the CDR3. V lost 0 bases, J lost 0 bases, and 14 bases lay in between. Germline lookup yields CDR1 SEHNR and CDR2 FQNEAQ (reference sequence). The CDR3 nucleotides are TGTGCCAGCAGCTTAGCGGGCACCCAATGGTACCAAGAGACCCAGTACTTC. Its protein is CASSLAGTQWYQETQYF.

The V gene is TRBV7-2, the J gene TRBJ2-2, with TRBD1 identical over 8 bases. There are 15 residues in the CDR3. CDR1 and CDR2 from the germline V gene are SGHTA and FQGNSA. J was trimmed by 0 bases and V by 4 bases; bases with no gene match: 1. The CDR3, as DNA: TGTGCCAGCAGCTGGACAGGGACGAACACCGGGGAGCTGTTTTTT. This sequence encodes CASSWTGTNTGELFF.

The CDR3 sequence: CASSQGLAGVSTDTQYF. CDR3 DNA: TGCGCCAGCAGCCAAGGACTAGCGGGAGTCTCCACAGATACGCAGTATTTT. This chain uses TRBV4-3 with TRBJ2-3; 12 bases are shared with TRBD2. The length of the CDR3 is 17 residues. The germline V gene encodes CDR1 LGHNA and CDR2 YSLEER. J was trimmed by 2 bases and V by 1 base; bases with no gene match: 4.

The V call is TRBV20-1, the J call TRBJ2-1; 14 positions match TRBD2. The junction had 12 bases not matched to a gene; V was cut back by 5 bases and J by 6 bases. In germline, CDR1 is DFQATT, CDR2 SNEGSKA (reference sequence). The CDR3 consists of 17 residues. The CDR3 bases are TGCAGTGCTCCCAGGACTAGCGGGAGGAGGGCTCTCAATGAGCAGTTCTTC. Amino acids: CSAPRTSGRRALNEQFF.

The rearrangement joins TRBV15 to TRBJ2-7, with D possibly being TRBD1 (5 bases). The germline V gene encodes CDR1 LNHNV and CDR2 YYDKDF (reference sequence). Deletions cut 5 bases from V and 6 bases from J, with 17 bases between. The CDR3 is made up of 14 amino acids. CDR3: CATSSRDPGFEQYF. The CDR3, as DNA: TGTGCCACCAGCTCCAGAGATCCAGGGTTCGAGCAGTACTTC. Drawing the rest from reference TRBV15 and TRBJ2-7, the complete variable domain is DAMVIQNPRYQVTQFGKPVTLSCSQTLNHNVMYWYQQKSSQAPKLLFHYYDKDFNNEADTPDNFQSRRPNTSFCFLDIRSPGLGDTAMYLCATSSRDPGFEQYFGPGTRLTVT.

The chain couples TRBV10-3 to TRBJ2-5, with 7 bases aligning to TRBD2. Per the germline V gene, CDR1 is ENHRY and CDR2 is SYGVKD. The CDR3 sequence is 15 residues long. Unmatched junction bases numbered 5, after V lost 2 bases and J lost 2 bases. CDR3 DNA: TGTGCCATCAGTGAGCCGGGGGGACCTCAAGAGACCCAGTACTTC. Residues: CAISEPGGPQETQYF.

V is TRBV6-5 and J is TRBJ1-1, with D possibly matching TRBD1 (6 bases). Trimming pared 6 bases from V and 3 bases from J, leaving 11 bases between. Germline CDR1 reads MNHEY; CDR2 reads SVGAGI. This CDR3 is 13 amino acids long. CDR3 bases: TGTGCCAGCAGCAGACAGGTATACACTGAAGCTTTCTTT. Protein product: CASSRQVYTEAFF.

The sample holds a few counts of this clonotype. This sequence joins TRBV6-5 and TRBJ2-5, with D perhaps being TRBD1 or TRBD2 (7 bases each). V was pared by 6 bases and J by 11 bases, with 28 bases between. Germline V gene lookup returns CDR1 MNHEY and CDR2 SVGAGI. This CDR3 region has 16 residues. CDR3 amino acids: CASRNRGGGLYNEQYF. CDR3 DNA: TGTGCCAGCAGAAACAGGGGAGGGGGCCTCTACAATGAGCAGTACTTC.

This chain uses TRBV29-1 with TRBJ1-3; D call uncertain. Trimming shortened V by 7 bases and J by 7 bases, and 11 bases separated the two germline ends. The CDR3 runs to 11 residues. In germline, CDR1 is SQVTM, CDR2 ANQGSEA. CDR3 sequence (DNA): TGCAGCGCTGAGCTGGGGAACACCATATATTTT. This gives the protein CSAELGNTIYF.